One and the same sample provided the 16 T cell receptor beta chains below, sequenced in a study of metastatic and nonmetastatic thyroid tumors. Using MiXCR, TCRdb reanalyzed the PCR reads. The table lists tens of thousands of clones, about 4% of them singletons, with about a fifth in the top ten. No patient received treatment before thyroid surgery. The sample was blood. These receptors were taken from a female donor with papillary thyroid cancer or a benign thyroid nodule (not recorded which). Some clones in this sample may be carry-over from other donors' samples.

Note on this clone: A much more abundant neighbour one base away suggests this may be a read error. This same CDR3 is encoded by further DNA sequences in the sample. This CDR3 reads CASSQLGTEAFF. The CDR3 nucleotides read TGTGCCAGCAGTCAGTTGGGCACTGAAGCTTTCTTT. The chain combines TRBV4-2 with TRBJ1-1; D ambiguous. The CDR3 spans 12 residues. CDR1 is LGHNA, CDR2 YNFKEQ, per germline. Trimming shortened V by 6 bases and J by 4 bases, and 9 bases separated the two germline ends.

This clone was recorded many times. The chain combines TRBV28 with TRBJ2-3; TRBD1 matches at 8 bases. There are 14 residues in the CDR3. Germline V gene sequence: CDR1 MDHEN, CDR2 SYDVKM. The V and J ends lost 5 bases and 4 bases, in that order; junction bases with no gene match: 5. The CDR3 loop reads CASSPQGVADTQYF. The CDR3 region has the DNA TGTGCCAGCAGTCCACAGGGGGTAGCAGATACGCAGTATTTT. The full variable domain, rest sourced from reference TRBV28 and TRBJ2-3, is DVKVTQSSRYLVKRTGEKVFLECVQDMDHENMFWYRQDPGLGLRLIYFSYDVKMKEKGDIPEGYSVSREKKERFSLILESASTNQTSMYLCASSPQGVADTQYFGPGTRLTVL.

This clone was detected a few times. A clone one base away is much larger, so this may be a read error. The J gene is TRBJ1-4, the V gene TRBV9; no clear D. The ends were cut back, 4 bases at V and 4 bases at J, with 11 bases in the middle. Germline V CDR1 and CDR2: SGDLS, YYNGEE. The CDR3 totals 14 residues. Here the CDR3 DNA reads TGTGCCAGCAGCTTAAGGTCAGATAATGAAAAACTGTTTTTT. This sequence encodes CASSLRSDNEKLFF.

This clone was detected ten times or more. The gene calls are TRBV20-1 and TRBJ2-5; D not resolved. The CDR3 runs to 13 residues. The germline V gene has CDR1 DFQATT and CDR2 SNEGSKA (reference sequence). V was clipped by 6 bases and J by 1 base, with 12 bases between them. CDR3 in DNA: TGCAGTGCAGGTGACGGCCTCCAAGAGACCCAGTACTTC. Its translation is CSAGDGLQETQYF.

The V and J genes are TRBV6-1 and TRBJ2-7; D is unresolved. Germline CDR1 is MNHNS and CDR2 is SASEGT. The V and J ends lost 3 bases and 0 bases respectively, with 6 bases between them. The CDR3 is made up of 13 amino acids. CDR3 sequence (DNA): TGTGCCAGCAGTGAGGGCAACTCCTACGAGCAGTACTTC. It encodes CASSEGNSYEQYF.

This clone was counted between two and nine times. The chain carries TRBV12-3 or TRBV12-4 and TRBJ2-1; tentative D call: TRBD2 (5 bases). V lost 7 bases, J lost 4 bases, and 23 bases lay in between. There are 17 residues in the CDR3. Written as DNA, the CDR3 is TGTGCCAGCATTCGCACTCGAGCTAGCTGGAGATACAATGAGCAGTTCTTC. Translated, it gives CASIRTRASWRYNEQFF.

This clone was detected many times. CDR3: CASSIPGIVLTEAFF. The CDR3 nucleotides are TGTGCCAGTAGTATCCCCGGGATTGTACTTACTGAAGCTTTCTTT. The chain combines TRBV19 with TRBJ1-1, with D uncertain. Germline V gene lookup returns CDR1 LNHDA and CDR2 SQIVND (reference sequence). V was pared by 3 bases and J by 5 bases, with 16 bases between. There are 15 residues in the CDR3.

This clone has just a few counts. It may be a read error: a sequence one base away is much more abundant. V and J are TRBV5-1 and TRBJ2-5; D remains unclear. Between the trimmed V and J ends, which lost 0 bases and 2 bases, there was a span of 11 bases. The germline gives CDR1 SGHRS, CDR2 YFSETQ. This CDR3 contains 15 residues. CDR3 region: CASSLAQCNQETQYF. DNA for the CDR3: TGCGCCAGCAGCTTGGCCCAGTGCAATCAAGAGACCCAGTACTTC.

This clone was counted ten times or more. V is TRBV28 and J is TRBJ1-2, with D tentatively TRBD1 (5 bases). CDR1 and CDR2 (germline): MDHEN, SYDVKM. This CDR3 has 15 amino acids. Between the trimmed V and J ends, which lost 1 base and 2 bases, there was a span of 11 bases. CDR3 nucleotide sequence: TGTGCCAGCAGTTTATTCGGGGGATTGAACTATGGCTACACCTTC. This sequence encodes CASSLFGGLNYGYTF.

The V and J genes are TRBV12-3 or TRBV12-4 and TRBJ1-3, with a tentative D call TRBD1 (6 bases). This CDR3 is built from 15 residues. V shed 6 bases and J shed 2 bases, with 14 bases lying between them. The CDR3 bases are TGTGCCAGCAGGAATCTACAGGGCGCTGGAAACACCATATATTTT. It codes for CASRNLQGAGNTIYF.

This clone has ten or more counts. The CDR3, as DNA: TGTGCCAGCAGCTTCCTAGGGGGAGGCTATGGCTACACCTTC. It is translated as CASSFLGGGYGYTF. The gene calls are TRBV5-6 and TRBJ1-2, with a weak D call TRBD1 (6 bases). CDR1 and CDR2 from the germline V gene are SGHDT and YYEEEE. V was trimmed by 2 bases and J by 4 bases, leaving 12 bases between them. The CDR3 loop spans 14 amino acids.

This clone was observed many times. This chain links TRBV5-4 with TRBJ1-6; TRBD1 aligns across 7 bases. J lost 0 bases, V lost 2 bases, and 20 bases had no gene match. The CDR3 length is 22 residues. CDR1 is SGHNT and CDR2 is YYREEE in the germline V gene (reference sequence). CDR3 sequence reads: CASSLLRWGDRRGVSYNSPLHF. The DNA of the CDR3 is TGTGCCAGCAGCTTACTTCGGTGGGGGGACAGAAGAGGGGTCTCCTATAATTCACCCCTCCACTTT.

This clone has ten or more counts. This sequence joins TRBV18 and TRBJ2-1; 11 positions agree with TRBD2. The germline gives CDR1 KGHSH, CDR2 LQKENI. V lost 4 bases and J lost 4; bases outside the gene matches: 3. There are 15 residues in the CDR3. In DNA form, the CDR3 reads TGTGCCAGCTCACGGGGACTAGCGGAATACAATGAGCAGTTCTTC. It encodes CASSRGLAEYNEQFF.

Ten or more counts support this clone. This clone may be a read error of a much larger clone one base away. No conserved phenylalanine or tryptophan is present at the end of the CDR3, so a read error is the likely explanation. CDR3 protein: CASSLGTGGYEQYL. Written as DNA, the CDR3 is TGTGCCAGCAGCCTTGGGACAGGGGGTTACGAGCAGTACCTC. The rearrangement links TRBV14 to TRBJ2-7, with TRBD1 matching 11 bases. The CDR3 length is 14 residues. CDR1 SGHDN and CDR2 FVKESK come from the germline V gene. J gave up 4 bases and V 4 bases, and 3 bases lay outside the gene matches.

Many counts were recorded for this clone. The chain employs TRBV11-2 and TRBJ2-3; D possibly corresponds to TRBD1 (6 bases). There are 16 residues in the CDR3. Per the germline V gene, CDR1 is SGHAT and CDR2 is FQNNGV. Trimming shortened V by 5 bases and J by 6 bases, and 21 bases separated the two germline ends. The CDR3 reads CASSPDRGGSSDTQYF. The CDR3 nucleotides read TGTGCCAGCAGCCCGGACCGAGGGGGATCATCGGATACGCAGTATTTT.

Concerning this clone: A read error may account for a junction end that differs from germline. CDR3 amino acids: CSSSRVIGGYTQYF. CDR3 in DNA: TGTTCCAGCAGCCGGGTCATTGGCGGGTATACGCAGTATTTT. The chain couples TRBV6-1 to TRBJ2-3, with D possibly being TRBD2 (5 bases). Per the germline V gene, CDR1 is MNHNS and CDR2 is SASEGT. The CDR3 has 14 amino acids.